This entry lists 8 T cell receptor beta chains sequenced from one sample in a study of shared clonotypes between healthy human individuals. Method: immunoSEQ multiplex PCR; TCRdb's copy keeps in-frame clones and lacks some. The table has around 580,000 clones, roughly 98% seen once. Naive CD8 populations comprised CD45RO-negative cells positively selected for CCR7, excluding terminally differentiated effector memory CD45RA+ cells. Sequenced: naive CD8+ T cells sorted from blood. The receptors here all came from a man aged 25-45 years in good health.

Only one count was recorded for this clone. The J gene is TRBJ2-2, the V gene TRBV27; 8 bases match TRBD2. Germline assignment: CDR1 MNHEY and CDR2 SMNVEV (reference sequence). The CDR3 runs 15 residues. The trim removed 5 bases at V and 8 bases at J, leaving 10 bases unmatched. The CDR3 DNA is TGTGCCAGCAGTCGAACCTTGCGGGGGGTTGGGGAGCTGTTTTTT. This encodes CASSRTLRGVGELFF.

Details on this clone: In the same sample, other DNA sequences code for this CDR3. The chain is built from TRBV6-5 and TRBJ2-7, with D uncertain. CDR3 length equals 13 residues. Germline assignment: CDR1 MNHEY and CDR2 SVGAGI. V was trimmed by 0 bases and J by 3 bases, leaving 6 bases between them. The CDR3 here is CASSYSPSYEQYF. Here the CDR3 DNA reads TGTGCCAGCAGTTACTCCCCCAGCTACGAGCAGTACTTC.

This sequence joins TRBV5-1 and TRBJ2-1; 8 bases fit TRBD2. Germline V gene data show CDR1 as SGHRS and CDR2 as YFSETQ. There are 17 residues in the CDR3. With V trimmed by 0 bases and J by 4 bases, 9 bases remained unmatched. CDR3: CASSLASGRAFYNEQFF. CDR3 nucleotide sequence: TGCGCCAGCAGCTTGGCCAGCGGGAGAGCCTTTTACAATGAGCAGTTCTTC.

The CDR3 nucleotides read TGTGCCAGCAGTTTCCTGAATGGGGCTAGCGGGACTAACAATGAGCAGTTCTTC. The encoded protein is CASSFLNGASGTNNEQFF. The chain couples TRBV27 to TRBJ2-1; 9 bases line up with TRBD2. The CDR3 has 18 amino acids. J was trimmed by 5 bases and V by 3 bases; bases with no gene match: 14. Looked up from germline, CDR1 is MNHEY and CDR2 is SMNVEV (reference sequence).

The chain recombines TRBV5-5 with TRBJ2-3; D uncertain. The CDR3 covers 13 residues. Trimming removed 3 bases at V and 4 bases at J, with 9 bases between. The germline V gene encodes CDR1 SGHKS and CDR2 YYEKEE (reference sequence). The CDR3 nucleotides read TGTGCCAGCAGCTCGTATGCGGCAGATACGCAGTATTTT. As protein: CASSSYAADTQYF.

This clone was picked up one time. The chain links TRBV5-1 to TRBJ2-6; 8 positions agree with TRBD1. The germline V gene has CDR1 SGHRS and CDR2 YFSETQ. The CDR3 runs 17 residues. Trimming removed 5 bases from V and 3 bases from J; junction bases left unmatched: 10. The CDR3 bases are TGCGCCAGCAGGGATGGACAGGGCTTCGGTGGGGCCAACGTCCTGACTTTC. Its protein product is CASRDGQGFGGANVLTF.

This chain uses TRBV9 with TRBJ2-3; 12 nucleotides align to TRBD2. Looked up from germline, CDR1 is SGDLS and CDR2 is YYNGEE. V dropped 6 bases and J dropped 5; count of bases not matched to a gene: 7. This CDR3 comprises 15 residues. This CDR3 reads CASTLAGGLKDTQYF. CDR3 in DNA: TGTGCCAGCACCCTAGCGGGAGGGCTCAAAGATACGCAGTATTTT.

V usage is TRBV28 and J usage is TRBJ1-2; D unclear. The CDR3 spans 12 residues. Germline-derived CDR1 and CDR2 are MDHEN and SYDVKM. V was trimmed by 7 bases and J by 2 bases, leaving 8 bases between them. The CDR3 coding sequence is TGTGCCAGCATCGGCCCCAACTATGGCTACACCTTC. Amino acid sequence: CASIGPNYGYTF.